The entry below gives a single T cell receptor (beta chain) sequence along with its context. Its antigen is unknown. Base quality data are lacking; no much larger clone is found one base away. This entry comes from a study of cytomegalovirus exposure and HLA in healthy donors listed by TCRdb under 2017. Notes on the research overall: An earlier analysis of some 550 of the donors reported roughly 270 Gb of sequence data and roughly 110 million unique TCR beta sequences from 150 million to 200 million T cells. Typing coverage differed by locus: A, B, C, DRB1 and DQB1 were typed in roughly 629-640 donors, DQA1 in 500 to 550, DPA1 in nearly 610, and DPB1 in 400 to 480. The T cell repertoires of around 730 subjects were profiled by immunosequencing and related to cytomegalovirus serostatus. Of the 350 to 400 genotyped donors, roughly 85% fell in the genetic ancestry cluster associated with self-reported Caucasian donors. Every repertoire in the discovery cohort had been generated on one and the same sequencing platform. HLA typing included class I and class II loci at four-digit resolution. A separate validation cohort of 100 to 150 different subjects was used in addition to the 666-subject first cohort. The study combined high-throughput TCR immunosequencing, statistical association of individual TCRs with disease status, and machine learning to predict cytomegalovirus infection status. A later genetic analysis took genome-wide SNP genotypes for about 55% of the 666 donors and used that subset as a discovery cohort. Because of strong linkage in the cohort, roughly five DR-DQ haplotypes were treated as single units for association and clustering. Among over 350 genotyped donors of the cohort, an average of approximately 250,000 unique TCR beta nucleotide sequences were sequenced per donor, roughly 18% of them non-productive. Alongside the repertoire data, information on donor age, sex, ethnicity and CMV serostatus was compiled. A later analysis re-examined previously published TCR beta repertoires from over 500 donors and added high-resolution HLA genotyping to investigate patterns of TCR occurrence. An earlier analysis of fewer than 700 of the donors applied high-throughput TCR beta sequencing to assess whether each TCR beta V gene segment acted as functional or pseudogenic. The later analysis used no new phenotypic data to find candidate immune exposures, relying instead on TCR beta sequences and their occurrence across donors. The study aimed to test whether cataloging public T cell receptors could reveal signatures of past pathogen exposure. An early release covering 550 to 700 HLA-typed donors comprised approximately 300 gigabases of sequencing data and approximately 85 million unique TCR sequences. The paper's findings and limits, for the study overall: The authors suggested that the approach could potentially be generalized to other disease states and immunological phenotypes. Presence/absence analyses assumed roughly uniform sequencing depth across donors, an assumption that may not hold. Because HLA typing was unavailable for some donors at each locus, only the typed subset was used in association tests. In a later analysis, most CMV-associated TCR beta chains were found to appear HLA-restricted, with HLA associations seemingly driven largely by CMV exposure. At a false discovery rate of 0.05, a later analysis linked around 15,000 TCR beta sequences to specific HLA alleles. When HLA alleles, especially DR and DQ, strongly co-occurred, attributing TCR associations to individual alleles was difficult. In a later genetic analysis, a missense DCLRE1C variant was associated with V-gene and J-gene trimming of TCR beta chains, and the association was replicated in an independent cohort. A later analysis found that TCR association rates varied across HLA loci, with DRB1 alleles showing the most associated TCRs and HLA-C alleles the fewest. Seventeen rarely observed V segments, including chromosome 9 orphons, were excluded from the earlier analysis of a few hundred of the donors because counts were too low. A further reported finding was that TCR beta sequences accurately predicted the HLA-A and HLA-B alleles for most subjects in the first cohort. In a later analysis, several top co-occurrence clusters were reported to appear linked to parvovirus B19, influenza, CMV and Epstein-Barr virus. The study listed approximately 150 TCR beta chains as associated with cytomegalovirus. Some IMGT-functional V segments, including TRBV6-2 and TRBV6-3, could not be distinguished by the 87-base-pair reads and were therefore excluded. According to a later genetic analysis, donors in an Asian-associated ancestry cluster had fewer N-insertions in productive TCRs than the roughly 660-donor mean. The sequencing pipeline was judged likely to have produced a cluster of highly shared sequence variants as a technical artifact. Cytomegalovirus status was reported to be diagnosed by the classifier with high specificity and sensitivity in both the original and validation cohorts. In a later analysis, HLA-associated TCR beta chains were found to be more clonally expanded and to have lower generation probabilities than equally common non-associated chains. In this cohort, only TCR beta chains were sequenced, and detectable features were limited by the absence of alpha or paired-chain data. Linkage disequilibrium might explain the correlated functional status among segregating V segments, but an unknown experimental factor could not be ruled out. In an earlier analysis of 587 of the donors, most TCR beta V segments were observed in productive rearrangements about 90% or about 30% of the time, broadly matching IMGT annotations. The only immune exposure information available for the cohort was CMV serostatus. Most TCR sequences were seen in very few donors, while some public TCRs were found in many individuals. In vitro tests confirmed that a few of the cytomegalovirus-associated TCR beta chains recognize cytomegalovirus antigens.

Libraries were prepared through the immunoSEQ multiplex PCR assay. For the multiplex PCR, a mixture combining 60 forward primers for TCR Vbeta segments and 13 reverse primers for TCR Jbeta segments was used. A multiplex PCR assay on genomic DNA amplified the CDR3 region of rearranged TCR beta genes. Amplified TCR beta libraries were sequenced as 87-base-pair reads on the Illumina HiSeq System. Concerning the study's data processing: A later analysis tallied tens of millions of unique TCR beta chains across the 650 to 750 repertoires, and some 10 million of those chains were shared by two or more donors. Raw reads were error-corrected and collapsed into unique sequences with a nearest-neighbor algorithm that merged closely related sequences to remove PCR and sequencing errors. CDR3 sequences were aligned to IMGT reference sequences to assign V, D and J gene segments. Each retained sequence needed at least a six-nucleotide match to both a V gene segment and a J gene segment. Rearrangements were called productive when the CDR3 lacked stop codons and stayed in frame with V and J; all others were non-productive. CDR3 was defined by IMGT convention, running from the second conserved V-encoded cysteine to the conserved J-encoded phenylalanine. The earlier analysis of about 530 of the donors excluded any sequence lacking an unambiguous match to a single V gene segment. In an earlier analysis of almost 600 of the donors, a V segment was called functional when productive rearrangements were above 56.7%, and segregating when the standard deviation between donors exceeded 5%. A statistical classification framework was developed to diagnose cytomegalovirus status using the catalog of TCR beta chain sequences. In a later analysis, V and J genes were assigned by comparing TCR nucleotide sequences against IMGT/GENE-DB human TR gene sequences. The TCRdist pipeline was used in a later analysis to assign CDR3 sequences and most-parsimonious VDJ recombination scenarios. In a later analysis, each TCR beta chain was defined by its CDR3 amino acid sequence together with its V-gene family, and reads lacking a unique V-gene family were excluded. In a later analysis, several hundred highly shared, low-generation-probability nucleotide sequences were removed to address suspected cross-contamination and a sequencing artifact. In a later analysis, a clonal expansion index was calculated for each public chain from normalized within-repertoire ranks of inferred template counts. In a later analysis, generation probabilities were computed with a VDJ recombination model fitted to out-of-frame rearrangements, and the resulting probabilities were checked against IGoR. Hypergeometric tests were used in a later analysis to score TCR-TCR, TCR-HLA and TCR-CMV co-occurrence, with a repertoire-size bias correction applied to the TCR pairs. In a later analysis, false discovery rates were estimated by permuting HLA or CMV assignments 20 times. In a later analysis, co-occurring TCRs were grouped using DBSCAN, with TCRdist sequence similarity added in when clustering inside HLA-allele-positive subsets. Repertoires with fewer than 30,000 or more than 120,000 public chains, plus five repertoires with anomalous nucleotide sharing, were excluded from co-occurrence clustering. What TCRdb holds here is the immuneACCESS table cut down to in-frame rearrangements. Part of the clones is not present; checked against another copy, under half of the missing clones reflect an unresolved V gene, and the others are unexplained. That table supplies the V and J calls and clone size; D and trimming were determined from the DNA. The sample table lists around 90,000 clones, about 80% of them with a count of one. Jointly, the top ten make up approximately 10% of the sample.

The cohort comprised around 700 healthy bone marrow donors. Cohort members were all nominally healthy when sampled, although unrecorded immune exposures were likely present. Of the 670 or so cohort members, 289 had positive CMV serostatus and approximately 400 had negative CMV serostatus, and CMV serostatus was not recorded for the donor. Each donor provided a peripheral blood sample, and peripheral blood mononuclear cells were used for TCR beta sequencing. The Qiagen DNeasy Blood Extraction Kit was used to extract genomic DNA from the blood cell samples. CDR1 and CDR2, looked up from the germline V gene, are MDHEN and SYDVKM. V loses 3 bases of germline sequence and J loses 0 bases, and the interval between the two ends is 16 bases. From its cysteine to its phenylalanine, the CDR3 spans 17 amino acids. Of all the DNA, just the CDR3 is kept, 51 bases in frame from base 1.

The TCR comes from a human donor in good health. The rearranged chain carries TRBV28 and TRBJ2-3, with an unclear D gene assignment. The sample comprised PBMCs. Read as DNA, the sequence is TGTGCCAGCAGTTTTGGGTATGACCCGACTAGCACAGATACGCAGTATTTT. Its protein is CASSFGYDPTSTDTQYF. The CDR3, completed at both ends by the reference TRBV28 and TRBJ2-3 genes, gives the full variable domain DVKVTQSSRYLVKRTGEKVFLECVQDMDHENMFWYRQDPGLGLRLIYFSYDVKMKEKGDIPEGYSVSREKKERFSLILESASTNQTSMYLCASSFGYDPTSTDTQYFGPGTRLTVL.